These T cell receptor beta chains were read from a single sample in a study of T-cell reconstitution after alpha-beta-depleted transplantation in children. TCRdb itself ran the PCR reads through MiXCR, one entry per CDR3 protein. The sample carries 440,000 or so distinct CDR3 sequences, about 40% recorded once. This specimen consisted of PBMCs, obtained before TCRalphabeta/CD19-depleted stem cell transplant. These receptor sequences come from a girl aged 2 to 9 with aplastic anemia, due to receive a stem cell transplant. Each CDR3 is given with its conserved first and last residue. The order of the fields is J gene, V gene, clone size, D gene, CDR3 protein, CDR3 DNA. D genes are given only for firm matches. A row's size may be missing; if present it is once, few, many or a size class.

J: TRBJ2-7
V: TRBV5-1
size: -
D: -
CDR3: CASRDRNYSYEQYF
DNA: TGCGCCAGCAGAGACAGAAATTACTCCTACGAGCAGTACTTC

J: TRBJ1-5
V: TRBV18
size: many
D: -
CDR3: CASSPIGDGNQPQHF
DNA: TGTGCCAGCTCACCAATAGGAGATGGCAATCAGCCCCAGCATTTT

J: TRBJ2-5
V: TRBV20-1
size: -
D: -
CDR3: CSASAGGRRETQYF
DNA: TGCAGTGCTAGCGCCGGGGGGCGCAGGGAGACCCAGTACTTC

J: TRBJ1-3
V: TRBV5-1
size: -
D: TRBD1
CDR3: CASSLRDRHSASGNTIYF
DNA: TGCGCCAGCAGCTTGCGGGACAGGCATTCAGCCTCTGGAAACACCATATATTTT

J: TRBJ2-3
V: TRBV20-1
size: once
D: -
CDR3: CSARDWEANTDTQYF
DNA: TGCAGTGCTAGAGATTGGGAAGCGAACACAGATACGCAGTATTTT

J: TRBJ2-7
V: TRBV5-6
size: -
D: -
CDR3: CASSLGVLQLQYF
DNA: TGTGCCAGCAGCTTGGGAGTGTTGCAACTGCAGTACTTC

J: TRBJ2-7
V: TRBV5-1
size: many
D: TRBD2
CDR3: CASSGNRLADGEQYF
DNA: TGCGCCAGCAGCGGGAATCGACTAGCGGATGGCGAGCAGTACTTC

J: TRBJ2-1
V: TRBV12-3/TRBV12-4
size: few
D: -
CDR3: CASSTWTGEQFF
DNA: TGTGCCAGCAGTACCTGGACCGGTGAGCAGTTCTTC

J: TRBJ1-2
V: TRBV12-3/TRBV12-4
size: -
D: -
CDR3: CASSSRRNYGYTF
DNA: TGTGCCAGCAGTTCACGCAGGAACTATGGCTACACCTTC

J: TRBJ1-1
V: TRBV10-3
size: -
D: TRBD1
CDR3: CAIEGQVNTEAFF
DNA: TGTGCCATCGAGGGACAGGTGAACACTGAAGCTTTCTTT

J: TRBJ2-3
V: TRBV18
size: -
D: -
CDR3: CASSPGLRDTQYF
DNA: TGTGCCAGCTCACCAGGACTGAGAGATACGCAGTATTTT

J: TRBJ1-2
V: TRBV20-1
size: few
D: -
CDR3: CSARPNNYGYTF
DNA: TGCAGTGCTAGACCAAACAACTATGGCTACACCTTC

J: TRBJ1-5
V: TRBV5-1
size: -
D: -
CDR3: CASSFDGTNNQPQHF
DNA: TGCGCCAGCAGCTTCGATGGGACGAACAATCAGCCCCAGCATTTT

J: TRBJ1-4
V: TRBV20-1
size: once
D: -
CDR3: CSAPPGLPNEKLFF
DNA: TGCAGTGCTCCTCCGGGACTGCCTAATGAAAAACTGTTTTTT

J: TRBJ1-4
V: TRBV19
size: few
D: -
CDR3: CASSTGQSHEKLFF
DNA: TGTGCCAGTAGTACGGGACAATCACATGAAAAACTGTTTTTT

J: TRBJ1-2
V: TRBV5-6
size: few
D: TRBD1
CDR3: CASSQGQPHRGYTF
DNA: TGTGCCAGCAGCCAGGGACAGCCACACAGGGGCTACACCTTC

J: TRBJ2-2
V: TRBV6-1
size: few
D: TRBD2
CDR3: CASRWTSGNTGELFF
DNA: TGTGCCAGCAGGTGGACTAGCGGGAACACCGGGGAGCTGTTTTTT

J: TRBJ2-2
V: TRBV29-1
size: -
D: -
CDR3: CSVGGRYTGELFF
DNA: TGCAGCGTTGGGGGTCGCTACACCGGGGAGCTGTTTTTT

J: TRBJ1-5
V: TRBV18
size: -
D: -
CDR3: CASSPEPQSPQHF
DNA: TGTGCCAGCTCACCAGAGCCACAATCGCCCCAGCATTTT

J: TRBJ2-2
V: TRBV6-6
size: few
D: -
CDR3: CAGGRVNGELFF
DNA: TGTGCCGGGGGCAGGGTTAACGGGGAGCTGTTTTTT

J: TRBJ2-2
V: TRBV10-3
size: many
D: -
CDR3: CAIRDGNTGELFF
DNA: TGTGCCATTCGGGACGGCAACACCGGGGAGCTGTTTTTT

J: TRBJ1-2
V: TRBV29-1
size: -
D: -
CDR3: CSVSDGFYGYTF
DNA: TGCAGCGTGTCGGACGGATTCTATGGCTACACCTTC

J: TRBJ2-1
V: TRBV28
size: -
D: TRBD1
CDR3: CASSLSRGIYNEQFF
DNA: TGTGCCAGCAGTTTAAGCAGGGGGATCTACAATGAGCAGTTCTTC

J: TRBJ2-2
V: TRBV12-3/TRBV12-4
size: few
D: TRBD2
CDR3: CASGPAGGYSANTGELFF
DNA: TGTGCCAGCGGCCCGGCGGGAGGGTATAGTGCGAACACCGGGGAGCTGTTTTTT

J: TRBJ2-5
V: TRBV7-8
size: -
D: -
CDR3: CASSSPPTQETQYF
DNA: TGTGCCAGCAGCTCCCCACCCACCCAAGAGACCCAGTACTTC

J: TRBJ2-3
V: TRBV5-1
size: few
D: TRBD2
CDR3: CARLAGAVKTDTQYF
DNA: TGCGCCAGGCTAGCGGGAGCCGTTAAGACAGATACGCAGTATTTT

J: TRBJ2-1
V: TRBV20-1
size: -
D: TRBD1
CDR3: CSAPRQGIHNEQFF
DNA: TGCAGTGCTCCACGACAGGGGATCCACAATGAGCAGTTCTTC

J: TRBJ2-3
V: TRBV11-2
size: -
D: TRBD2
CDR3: CASSSSWRLASRTDTQYF
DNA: TGTGCCAGCAGCTCCTCCTGGAGACTAGCGTCACGCACAGATACGCAGTATTTT

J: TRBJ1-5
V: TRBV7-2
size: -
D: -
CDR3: CASSHEGYYQPQHF
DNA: TGTGCCAGCAGCCATGAGGGATACTATCAGCCCCAGCATTTT

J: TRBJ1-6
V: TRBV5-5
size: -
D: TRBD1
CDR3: CASSPTGVGNSPLHF
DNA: TGTGCCAGCAGCCCGACAGGGGTGGGGAATTCACCCCTCCACTTT

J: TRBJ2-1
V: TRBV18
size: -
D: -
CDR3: CASSPQGGNEQFF
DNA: TGTGCCAGCTCACCACAGGGAGGCAATGAGCAGTTCTTC

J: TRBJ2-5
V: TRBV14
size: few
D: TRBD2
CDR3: CASSQGTSGRKTQYF
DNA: TGTGCCAGCAGCCAGGGGACTAGCGGGAGGAAGACCCAGTACTTC

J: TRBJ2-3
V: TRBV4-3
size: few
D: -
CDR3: CASSQDRTGRTDTQYF
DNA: TGCGCCAGCAGCCAAGATCGAACGGGCCGCACAGATACGCAGTATTTT

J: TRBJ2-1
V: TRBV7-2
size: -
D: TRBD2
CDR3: CASSSTSGSMGEQFF
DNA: TGTGCCAGCAGCTCGACTAGCGGGAGCATGGGTGAGCAGTTCTTC

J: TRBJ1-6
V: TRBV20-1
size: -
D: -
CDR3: CSAREGDRNNSPLHF
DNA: TGCAGTGCTAGAGAGGGGGACCGAAATAATTCACCCCTCCACTTT

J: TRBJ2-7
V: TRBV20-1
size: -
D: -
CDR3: CSASGPNEQYF
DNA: TGCAGTGCTAGCGGGCCCAACGAGCAGTACTTC

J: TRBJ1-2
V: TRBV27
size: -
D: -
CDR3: CASSLGELSGYTF
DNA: TGTGCCAGCAGTTTAGGAGAGCTGTCTGGCTACACCTTC

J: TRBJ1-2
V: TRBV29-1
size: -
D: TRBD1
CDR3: CSVVVLQGRNGYTF
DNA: TGCAGCGTTGTCGTTCTACAGGGGCGGAATGGCTACACCTTC

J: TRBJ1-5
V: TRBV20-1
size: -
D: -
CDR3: CSARRSTPYSNQPQHF
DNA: TGCAGTGCTCGGAGGTCAACACCTTATAGCAATCAGCCCCAGCATTTT